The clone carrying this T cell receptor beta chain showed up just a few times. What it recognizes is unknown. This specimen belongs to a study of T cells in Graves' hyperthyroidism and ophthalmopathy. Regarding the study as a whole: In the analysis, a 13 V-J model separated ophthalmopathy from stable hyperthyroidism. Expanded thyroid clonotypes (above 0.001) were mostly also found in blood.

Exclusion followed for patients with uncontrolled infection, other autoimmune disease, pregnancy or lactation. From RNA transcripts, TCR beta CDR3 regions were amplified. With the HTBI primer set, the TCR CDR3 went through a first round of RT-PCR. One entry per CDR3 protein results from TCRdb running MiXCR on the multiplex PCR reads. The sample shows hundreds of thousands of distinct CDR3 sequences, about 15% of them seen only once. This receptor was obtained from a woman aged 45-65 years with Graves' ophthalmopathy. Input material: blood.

The chain's CDR3 is CASSPAGTSGIKQFF. For the CDR3, the DNA is TGTGCCAGCAGCCCTGCGGGTACTAGCGGAATAAAGCAGTTCTTC. This rearrangement joins TRBV7-9 to TRBJ2-1; 8 bases align to TRBD2. CDR1 and CDR2 (germline): SEHNR, FQNEAQ (reference sequence). The CDR3 sequence is 15 residues long. The trim removed 5 bases at V and 11 bases at J, leaving 14 bases unmatched.